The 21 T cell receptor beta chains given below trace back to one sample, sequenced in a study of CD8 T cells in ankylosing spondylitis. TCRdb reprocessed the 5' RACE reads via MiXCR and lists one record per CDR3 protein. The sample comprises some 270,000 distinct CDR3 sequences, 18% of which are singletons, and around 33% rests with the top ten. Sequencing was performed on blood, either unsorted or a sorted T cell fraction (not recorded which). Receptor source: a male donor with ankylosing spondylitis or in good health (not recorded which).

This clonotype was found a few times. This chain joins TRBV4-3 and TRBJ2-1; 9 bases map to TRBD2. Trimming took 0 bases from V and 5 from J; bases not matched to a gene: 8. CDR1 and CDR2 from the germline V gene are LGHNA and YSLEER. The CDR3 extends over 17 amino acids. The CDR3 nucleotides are TGCGCCAGCAGCCAAGATCGAGCGGGAGGCCTTAACAATGAGCAGTTCTTC. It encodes CASSQDRAGGLNNEQFF.

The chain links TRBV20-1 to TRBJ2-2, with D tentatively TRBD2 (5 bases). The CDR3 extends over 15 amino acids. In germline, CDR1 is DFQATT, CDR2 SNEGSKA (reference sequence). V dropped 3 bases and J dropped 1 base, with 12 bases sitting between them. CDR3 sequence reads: CSASYPSRNTGELFF. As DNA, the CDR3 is TGCAGTGCTAGTTACCCTAGCCGGAACACCGGGGAGCTGTTTTTT.

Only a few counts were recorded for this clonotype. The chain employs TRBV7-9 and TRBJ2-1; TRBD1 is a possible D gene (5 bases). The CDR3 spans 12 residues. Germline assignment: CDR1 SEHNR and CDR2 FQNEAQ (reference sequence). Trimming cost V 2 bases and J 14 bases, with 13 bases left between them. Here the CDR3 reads CASSLRTSPEFF. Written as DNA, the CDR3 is TGTGCCAGCAGCTTAAGGACAAGTCCAGAGTTCTTC.

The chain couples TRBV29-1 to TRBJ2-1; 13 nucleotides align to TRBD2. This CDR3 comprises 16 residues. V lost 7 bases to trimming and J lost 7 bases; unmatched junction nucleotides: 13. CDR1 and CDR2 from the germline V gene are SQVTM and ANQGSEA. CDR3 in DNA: TGCAGCGCCAGAGGACTAGCGGGGGCTCTTGGGAATGAGCAGTTCTTC. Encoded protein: CSARGLAGALGNEQFF.

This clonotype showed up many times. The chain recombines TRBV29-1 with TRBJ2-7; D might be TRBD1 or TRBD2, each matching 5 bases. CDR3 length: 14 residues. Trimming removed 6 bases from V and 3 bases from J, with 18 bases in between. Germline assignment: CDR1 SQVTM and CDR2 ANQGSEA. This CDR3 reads CSVGMGTSGYEQYF. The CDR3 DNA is TGCAGCGTCGGCATGGGGACCTCGGGCTACGAGCAGTACTTC.

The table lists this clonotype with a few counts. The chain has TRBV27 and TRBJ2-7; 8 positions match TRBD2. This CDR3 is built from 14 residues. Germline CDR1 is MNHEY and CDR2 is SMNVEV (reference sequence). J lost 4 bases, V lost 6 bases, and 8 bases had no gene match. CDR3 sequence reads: CASRPGTSQYEQYF. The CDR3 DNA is TGTGCCAGCAGGCCCGGGACTAGTCAGTACGAGCAGTACTTC.

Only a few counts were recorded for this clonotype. For the CDR3, the DNA is TGTGCCAGCAGCTTAGATTCTGGTTTCAGCTCCTACAATGAGCAGTTCTTC. Protein: CASSLDSGFSSYNEQFF. The genes are TRBV7-8 and TRBJ2-1; D gene ambiguous. The CDR3 runs to 17 residues. Germline CDR1 is SGHVS and CDR2 is FQNEAQ. Trimming left V 1 base short and J 0 bases short, with 13 bases between.

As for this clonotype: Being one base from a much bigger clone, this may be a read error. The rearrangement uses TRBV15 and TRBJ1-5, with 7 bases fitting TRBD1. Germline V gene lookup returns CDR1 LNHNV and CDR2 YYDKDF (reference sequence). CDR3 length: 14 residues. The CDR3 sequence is CSTSREGAYQPQHF. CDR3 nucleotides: TGTTCCACCAGCAGAGAGGGGGCTTATCAGCCCCAGCATTTT.

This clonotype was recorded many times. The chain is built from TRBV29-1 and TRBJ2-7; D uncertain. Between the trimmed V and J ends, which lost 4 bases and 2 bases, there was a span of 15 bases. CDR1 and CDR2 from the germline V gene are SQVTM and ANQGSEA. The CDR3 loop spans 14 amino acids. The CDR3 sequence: CSVGRAVETYEQYF. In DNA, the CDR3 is TGCAGCGTTGGAAGGGCGGTAGAAACCTACGAGCAGTACTTC.

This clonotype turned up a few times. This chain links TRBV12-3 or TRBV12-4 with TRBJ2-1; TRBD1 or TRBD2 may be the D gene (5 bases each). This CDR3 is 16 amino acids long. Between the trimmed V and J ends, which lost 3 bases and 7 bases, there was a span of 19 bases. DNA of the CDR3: TGTGCCAGCAGTTTGCGCCTCGGGACGGAGATTAATGAGCAGTTCTTC. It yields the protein CASSLRLGTEINEQFF.

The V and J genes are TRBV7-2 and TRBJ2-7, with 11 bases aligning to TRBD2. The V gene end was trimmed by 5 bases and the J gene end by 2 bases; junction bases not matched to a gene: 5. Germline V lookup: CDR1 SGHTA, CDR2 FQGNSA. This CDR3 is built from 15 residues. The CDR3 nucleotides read TGTGCCAGCAGCCCTACTAGCGGGAGTCCCTACGAGCAGTACTTC. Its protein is CASSPTSGSPYEQYF.

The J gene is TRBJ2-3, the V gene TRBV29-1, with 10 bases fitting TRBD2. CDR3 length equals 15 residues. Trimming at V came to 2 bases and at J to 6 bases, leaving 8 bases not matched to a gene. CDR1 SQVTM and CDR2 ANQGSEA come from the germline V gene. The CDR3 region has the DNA TGCAGCGTTGAATGGCTAGCGGGAGTGCGGGATACGCAGTATTTT. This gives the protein CSVEWLAGVRDTQYF.

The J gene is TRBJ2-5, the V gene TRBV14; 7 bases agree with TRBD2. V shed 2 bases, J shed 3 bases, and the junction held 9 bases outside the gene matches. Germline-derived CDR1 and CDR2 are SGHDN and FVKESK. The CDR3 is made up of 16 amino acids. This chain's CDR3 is CASSQLGLADEETQYF. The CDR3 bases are TGTGCCAGCAGCCAATTAGGGCTAGCGGACGAAGAGACCCAGTACTTC. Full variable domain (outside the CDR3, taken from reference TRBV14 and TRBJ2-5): EAGVTQFPSHSVIEKGQTVTLRCDPISGHDNLYWYRRVMGKEIKFLLHFVKESKQDESGMPNNRFLAERTGGTYSTLKVQPAELEDSGVYFCASSQLGLADEETQYFGPGTRLLVL.

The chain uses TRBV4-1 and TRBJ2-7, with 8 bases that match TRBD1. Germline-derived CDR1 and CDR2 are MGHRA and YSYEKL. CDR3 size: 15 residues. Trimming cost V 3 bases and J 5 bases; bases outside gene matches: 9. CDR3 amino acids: CASSQEDRVFHEQYF. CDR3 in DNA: TGCGCCAGCAGCCAGGAGGACAGGGTTTTCCACGAGCAGTACTTC.

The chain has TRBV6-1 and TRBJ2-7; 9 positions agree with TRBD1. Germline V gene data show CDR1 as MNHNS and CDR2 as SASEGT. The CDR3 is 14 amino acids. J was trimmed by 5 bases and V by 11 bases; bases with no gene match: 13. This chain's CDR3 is CAARVWDREDEQYF. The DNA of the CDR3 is TGTGCCGCCAGGGTCTGGGACAGGGAAGACGAGCAGTACTTC.

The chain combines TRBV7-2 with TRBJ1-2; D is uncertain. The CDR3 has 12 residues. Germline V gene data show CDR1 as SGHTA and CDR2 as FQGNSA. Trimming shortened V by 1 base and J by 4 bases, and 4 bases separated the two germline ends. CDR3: CASSLVVYGYTF. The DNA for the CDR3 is TGTGCCAGCAGCTTAGTCGTCTATGGCTACACCTTC.

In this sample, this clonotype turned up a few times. DNA of the CDR3: TGTGCCAGCAGTCCCCAGGGAGGTCGAAGGGAGCTGTTTTTT. This codes for CASSPQGGRRELFF. The chain is built from TRBV12-3 or TRBV12-4 and TRBJ2-2, with D maybe TRBD2 (6 bases). The length of the CDR3 is 14 residues. Trimming took 5 bases from V and 9 from J, leaving 16 bases between them.

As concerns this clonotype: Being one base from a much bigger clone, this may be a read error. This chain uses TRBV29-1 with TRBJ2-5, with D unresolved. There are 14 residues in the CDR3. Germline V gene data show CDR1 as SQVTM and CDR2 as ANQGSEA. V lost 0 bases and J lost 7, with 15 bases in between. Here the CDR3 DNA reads TGCAGCGTTGAAGATGGGTGCGGCGAGCGGACCCAGTACTTC. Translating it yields CSVEDGCGERTQYF.

CDR3 nucleotides: TGTGCCAGCAGTTACCTCGGGGAGGGTCCCAGATCTGAGCAGTACTTC. It yields the protein CASSYLGEGPRSEQYF. The rearrangement links TRBV6-2 or TRBV6-3 to TRBJ2-7; 7 bases fit TRBD2. Germline CDR1 is MNHEY and CDR2 is SVGEGT. The CDR3 is 16 residues long. Unmatched junction bases numbered 14, after V lost 2 bases and J lost 7 bases.

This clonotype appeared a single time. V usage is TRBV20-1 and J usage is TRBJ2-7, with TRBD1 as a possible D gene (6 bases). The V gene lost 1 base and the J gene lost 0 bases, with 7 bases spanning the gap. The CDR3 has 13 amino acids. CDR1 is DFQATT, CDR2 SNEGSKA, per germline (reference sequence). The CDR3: CSARGDISYEQYF. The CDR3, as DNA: TGCAGTGCTAGAGGGGACATCTCCTACGAGCAGTACTTC.

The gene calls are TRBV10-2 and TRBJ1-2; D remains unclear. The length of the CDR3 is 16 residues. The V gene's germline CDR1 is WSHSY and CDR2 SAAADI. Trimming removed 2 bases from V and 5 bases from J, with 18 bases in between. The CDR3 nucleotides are TGCGCCAGCAGTGAGAAGGTTGCCTCGGGGTGGTATGGCTACACCTTC. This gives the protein CASSEKVASGWYGYTF.